These 27 T cell receptor beta chains share one sample of origin, sequenced in a study of cytomegalovirus exposure and HLA in healthy donors. A multiplex PCR was run with 60 Vbeta primers and 13 Jbeta primers. Assay used: immunoSEQ multiplex PCR; TCRdb lists only in-frame clones, some missing. The sample comprises around 70,000 clones, over 60% of which are singletons, and around 10% rests with the top ten. Sequencing was done on a sample of PBMCs. These receptors came from a male donor in good health and CMV-seropositive.

The chain carries TRBV19 and TRBJ2-3; the match to TRBD2 covers 7 bases. The germline gives CDR1 LNHDA, CDR2 SQIVND (reference sequence). This CDR3 has 14 residues. The trim removed 3 bases at V and 1 base at J, leaving 1 base unmatched. CDR3 in amino acids: CASSMGGGTDTQYF. The CDR3 coding sequence is TGTGCCAGTAGTATGGGGGGGGGCACAGATACGCAGTATTTT.

V usage is TRBV6-5 and J usage is TRBJ2-7; D perhaps matches TRBD1 (5 bases). The CDR3 runs to 15 residues. V was clipped by 0 bases and J by 2 bases, with 11 bases between them. Looked up from germline, CDR1 is MNHEY and CDR2 is SVGAGI. CDR3: CASSYSGWGAYEQYF. The CDR3 DNA reads TGTGCCAGCAGTTACTCCGGGTGGGGCGCCTACGAGCAGTACTTC.

The chain combines TRBV6-5 with TRBJ2-7, with TRBD2 matching over 11 bases. The CDR3 covers 14 residues. V was clipped by 4 bases and J by 7 bases; unmatched bases: 6. Per the germline V gene, CDR1 is MNHEY and CDR2 is SVGAGI. CDR3 protein: CASSSIAGGPEQYF. DNA for the CDR3: TGTGCCAGCAGTTCTATAGCGGGGGGGCCTGAGCAGTACTTC.

The chain combines TRBV7-2 with TRBJ1-2, with 7 bases lining up with TRBD1. Germline lookup yields CDR1 SGHTA and CDR2 FQGNSA. The CDR3 has 15 amino acids. Unmatched junction bases numbered 10, after V lost 5 bases and J lost 4 bases. The CDR3 loop reads CASSLLDRATYGYTF. Written as DNA, the CDR3 is TGTGCCAGCAGCCTCCTTGACAGGGCGACCTATGGCTACACCTTC.

This clone has a single count. This rearrangement joins TRBV18 to TRBJ1-5, with D tentatively TRBD1 (5 bases). The CDR3 runs to 17 residues. V was pared by 3 bases and J by 1 base, with 16 bases between. CDR1 is KGHSH, CDR2 LQKENI, per germline. The CDR3 DNA reads TGTGCCAGCTCACCCGGGACTCCGGACTTAAGCAATCAGCCCCAGCATTTT. Translating gives CASSPGTPDLSNQPQHF.

The chain is built from TRBV7-7 and TRBJ2-7, with no clear D. The CDR3 has 13 amino acids. Per germline, CDR1 SSHAT and CDR2 FNYEAQ (reference sequence). V lost 5 bases to trimming and J lost 6 bases, with 14 bases between them. The CDR3 DNA reads as TGTGCCAGCAGCCCCAACCAAGCTGCCGAGCAGTACTTC. The encoded protein is CASSPNQAAEQYF.

This clone was observed a few times. J is TRBJ2-1 and V is TRBV4-1, with 7 bases that match TRBD2. Per the germline V gene, CDR1 is MGHRA and CDR2 is YSYEKL. Unmatched junction bases numbered 15, after V lost 0 bases and J lost 4 bases. The CDR3 covers 19 residues. In DNA, the CDR3 is TGCGCCAGCAGCCAAGATGGGCTAGCGGTAGCGACCGGGTACAATGAGCAGTTCTTC. It specifies CASSQDGLAVATGYNEQFF.

V is TRBV12-5 and J is TRBJ2-1; tentatively, D is TRBD2 (6 bases). The germline CDR1 and CDR2 sequences are LGHNT and FRNRAP. The ends were cut back, 3 bases at V and 1 base at J, with 22 bases in the middle. This CDR3 has 19 amino acids. The CDR3 region has the DNA TGTGCTAGTGGTTTAAGAAAAAAAGATAGCGGCTTGTCCTACAATGAGCAGTTCTTC. The encoded protein is CASGLRKKDSGLSYNEQFF.

The sample holds a few counts of this clone. The rearrangement uses TRBV7-2 and TRBJ2-5; 12 positions agree with TRBD2. Germline loops: CDR1 SGHTA, CDR2 FQGNSA. V lost 2 bases, J lost 3 bases, and 7 bases stayed unmatched. The CDR3 covers 17 residues. Here the CDR3 reads CASSLSSSGGAEETQYF. CDR3 nucleotide sequence: TGTGCCAGCAGCTTATCGTCTAGCGGGGGGGCCGAAGAGACCCAGTACTTC.

The chain employs TRBV5-1 and TRBJ2-5, with 7 nucleotides matching TRBD1. The J call may be in error: the DNA end matches TRBJ2-7 better. Germline V CDR1 and CDR2: SGHRS, YFSETQ. The CDR3 contains 15 residues. The CDR3 region is CASSPEGQPAYEQYF. CDR3 in DNA: TGCGCCAGCAGCCCCGAGGGACAGCCAGCCTACGAGCAGTACTTC.

As for this clone: A junction end diverges from the germline sequence, so it may reflect a read error. The chain joins TRBV7-9 to TRBJ1-3; D possibly corresponds to TRBD1 (6 bases). The CDR3 contains 17 residues. CDR1 SEHNR and CDR2 FQNEAQ come from the germline V gene (reference sequence). CDR3 in DNA: TGTTCCAGCAGCTTAGGGGGGGGAGGAAGGTCCGGAAACACCATATATTTT. Amino acids: CSSSLGGGGRSGNTIYF.

The V call is TRBV9, the J call TRBJ2-7; possible D gene TRBD2, 6 bases. Between the trimmed V and J ends, which lost 3 bases and 1 base, there was a span of 11 bases. CDR1 and CDR2 from the germline V gene are SGDLS and YYNGEE. This CDR3 spans 14 amino acids. As DNA, the CDR3 is TGTGCCAGCAGCGAAGGGACTGGATCCTACGAGCAGTACTTC. Protein: CASSEGTGSYEQYF.

The chain employs TRBV5-1 and TRBJ2-4, with 13 bases identical to TRBD2. The CDR3 length is 15 residues. J lost 10 bases, V lost 3 bases, and 7 bases had no gene match. Per the germline V gene, CDR1 is SGHRS and CDR2 is YFSETQ. CDR3 bases: TGCGCCAGCAGCTCCGGGACTAGCGGGGCTAGGATTCAGTACTTC. Translated, it gives CASSSGTSGARIQYF.

The V gene is TRBV4-3, the J gene TRBJ2-2; TRBD1 matches at 7 bases. The CDR3 extends over 15 amino acids. CDR1 and CDR2 from the germline V gene are LGHNA and YSLEER. V shed 4 bases, J shed 0 bases, and the junction held 2 bases outside the gene matches. CDR3 region: CASSPGQANTGELFF. CDR3 sequence (DNA): TGCGCCAGCAGCCCCGGACAGGCGAACACCGGGGAGCTGTTTTTT.

The chain couples TRBV7-3 to TRBJ2-7, with 7 bases identical to TRBD1. V lost 5 bases, J lost 7 bases, and 11 bases stayed unmatched. The CDR3 runs to 14 residues. Germline CDR1 and CDR2: SGHTA and FQGTGA. The CDR3 DNA is TGTGCCAGCAGCCTAGGGGGCGGATTGAGGGAGCAGTACTTC. It encodes CASSLGGGLREQYF.

V gene TRBV7-6 combines with J gene TRBJ2-6, with D maybe TRBD1 (6 bases). The CDR3 consists of 17 residues. The V end was cut by 5 bases, the J end by 0 bases, with 14 bases between. Germline CDR1 is SGHVS and CDR2 is FNYEAQ. The CDR3 loop is CASSPTRTASGANVLTF. The CDR3 DNA reads as TGTGCCAGCAGCCCGACTCGGACAGCCTCTGGGGCCAACGTCCTGACTTTC.

The chain couples TRBV18 to TRBJ1-2; tentatively, D is TRBD1 (5 bases). Germline CDR1 is KGHSH and CDR2 is LQKENI. V shed 6 bases and J shed 3 bases, with 11 bases lying between them. The CDR3 loop spans 13 amino acids. The CDR3 loop reads CASSVDSYYGYTF. CDR3 nucleotide sequence: TGTGCCAGCTCTGTAGACAGTTACTATGGCTACACCTTC. The full variable domain, its missing parts supplied by reference TRBV18 and TRBJ1-2, is NAGVMQNPRHLVRRRGQEARLRCSPMKGHSHVYWYRQLPEEGLKFMVYLQKENIIDESGMPKERFSAEFPKEGPSILRIQQVVRGDSAAYFCASSVDSYYGYTFGSGTRLTVV.

The chain employs TRBV11-3 and TRBJ2-7; TRBD1 agrees at 7 bases. Losses at the gene ends were 5 bases for V and 6 bases for J; bases not matched to a gene: 7. This CDR3 has 13 residues. The germline V gene encodes CDR1 SGHNT and CDR2 YENEEA. The CDR3 DNA is TGTGCCAGCAGCCAGGACAGGATTTCCGAGCAGTACTTC. Its translation is CASSQDRISEQYF.

The J gene is TRBJ2-5, the V gene TRBV4-2; tentative D call: TRBD2 (5 bases). The CDR3 is 14 amino acids. The V gene lost 0 bases and the J gene lost 4 bases, with 9 bases spanning the gap. Per the germline V gene, CDR1 is LGHNA and CDR2 is YNFKEQ. The CDR3 sequence: CASSQEEVGETQYF. The CDR3 DNA is TGTGCCAGCAGCCAAGAGGAGGTGGGAGAGACCCAGTACTTC.

The chain has TRBV30 and TRBJ1-2; D may be TRBD1 (6 bases). Trimming took off 7 bases at V and 7 bases at J, with 19 bases between the two ends. The CDR3 has 13 residues. CDR1 is GTSNPN and CDR2 is SVGIG in the germline V gene (reference sequence). DNA of the CDR3: TGTGCCTCCTCCGTGCGGGGGGCGCGTGGCTACACCTTC. Amino acids: CASSVRGARGYTF.

In its sample, this clone was seen a few times. Sequence at one end of the junction differs from germline and may be a read error. The chain employs TRBV7-9 and TRBJ2-5; 8 bases fit TRBD2. The tail of the sequence fits TRBJ2-7 better, so the J call may be wrong. The length of the CDR3 is 14 residues. Per the germline V gene, CDR1 is SEHNR and CDR2 is FQNEAQ (reference sequence). This CDR3 is CSSSSSGGAFEQYF. CDR3 DNA sequence: TGTTCCAGCAGCTCCTCGGGGGGGGCCTTCGAGCAGTACTTC.

The rearrangement links TRBV27 to TRBJ2-3; possible D gene TRBD2, 6 bases. Germline lookup yields CDR1 MNHEY and CDR2 SMNVEV (reference sequence). The V and J ends lost 4 bases and 2 bases respectively, with 16 bases between them. The CDR3 is 16 residues long. CDR3 loop: CASSSPGTGHTDTQYF. Written as DNA, the CDR3 is TGTGCCAGCAGTTCCCCCGGGACTGGCCACACAGATACGCAGTATTTT.

Details on this clone: One end of the junction does not line up with germline, which may come from a read error. DNA of the CDR3: TGTTCCAGCAGCACAGGACAGGGTGTATCCTACGAGCAGTACTTC. Protein product: CSSSTGQGVSYEQYF. The chain has TRBV7-9 and TRBJ2-7; 8 bases agree with TRBD1. This CDR3 contains 15 residues. Germline V CDR1 and CDR2: SEHNR, FQNEAQ (reference sequence).

The chain couples TRBV30 to TRBJ2-1; 11 nucleotides align to TRBD2. The CDR3 has 16 residues. In germline, CDR1 is GTSNPN, CDR2 SVGIG (reference sequence). The J segment lost 3 bases and the V segment lost 1 base, leaving 5 bases of the junction unmatched. This chain's CDR3 is CAWSDRTSGYYNEQFF. CDR3 nucleotide sequence: TGTGCCTGGAGTGACAGGACTAGCGGGTACTACAATGAGCAGTTCTTC.

The chain joins TRBV15 to TRBJ2-5; weak D call: TRBD1 (5 bases). This CDR3 is 15 amino acids long. The V end was cut by 6 bases, the J end by 0 bases, with 14 bases between. The germline gives CDR1 LNHNV, CDR2 YYDKDF (reference sequence). CDR3 coding DNA: TGTGCCACCAGGAATTGGGGCGGAGACCAAGAGACCCAGTACTTC. It encodes CATRNWGGDQETQYF.

This chain connects TRBV5-1 to TRBJ2-5; TRBD2 agrees at 14 bases. CDR1 SGHRS and CDR2 YFSETQ come from the germline V gene. This CDR3 comprises 17 residues. J was trimmed by 1 base and V by 4 bases; bases with no gene match: 6. CDR3 coding DNA: TGCGCCAGCAGCACGGGACTAGCGGGAGTCAGCCAAGAGACCCAGTACTTC. This codes for CASSTGLAGVSQETQYF.

CDR3 sequence (DNA): TGTGCCAGCATCAAGCGGGGGGGTTCCCACAATGAGCAGTTCTTC. This sequence encodes CASIKRGGSHNEQFF. V gene TRBV5-6 combines with J gene TRBJ2-1; TRBD2 agrees at 10 bases. Germline assignment: CDR1 SGHDT and CDR2 YYEEEE. With 6 bases clipped from V and 5 bases from J, the junction kept 8 bases outside the gene matches. The CDR3 contains 15 residues.